These T cell receptor beta chains were read from a single sample in a study of T cell responses to AZD1222 COVID-19 vaccine. Here immunoSEQ multiplex PCR was the method, and the copy in TCRdb shows in-frame clones only, minus some. The top ten hold more than 9% of the sample, which has over 150,000 clones, 92% seen once. The sequencing used peripheral blood, collected on day 0 of AZD1222 vaccination. These receptors were collected from an adult in good health. The CDR3 runs from the conserved cysteine through the conserved F or W. D genes are given only for firm matches. Clone size is given for some rows only: seen once, a few or many times, or a class if the clone is expanded.

-	-	TRBV11-2	17	TRBJ1-1	CASLHGGRRVKNTEAFF	TGTGCCAGCCTACACGGGGGGCGCCGGGTTAAGAACACTGAAGCTTTCTTT
TRBD1	-	TRBV19	15	TRBJ1-2	CASSRGDRSGAGYTF	TGTGCCAGTAGTAGGGGGGACAGGTCCGGGGCTGGCTACACCTTC
-	-	TRBV6-5	13	TRBJ1-1	CASSQSSNTEAFF	TGTGCCAGCAGCCAATCGTCGAACACTGAAGCTTTCTTT
-	-	TRBV24-1	15	TRBJ2-3	CATSVGQSSTDTQYF	TGTGCCACCAGTGTTGGTCAATCTAGCACAGATACGCAGTATTTT
TRBD1	-	TRBV15	16	TRBJ1-1	CATSRDRGQGNTEAFF	TGTGCCACCAGCAGAGATAGAGGACAGGGGAACACTGAAGCTTTCTTT
-	-	TRBV6-5	15	TRBJ2-7	CASRPDRDGSYEQYF	TGTGCCAGCAGACCCGATCGGGACGGCTCCTACGAGCAGTACTTC
-	-	TRBV6-5	15	TRBJ1-5	CASSYSPGGNQPQHF	TGTGCCAGCAGTTACTCGCCCGGGGGCAATCAGCCCCAGCATTTT
-	-	TRBV30	14	TRBJ1-1	CAWSVIRMNTEAFF	TGTGCCTGGAGTGTAATTAGAATGAACACTGAAGCTTTCTTT
-	-	TRBV2	14	TRBJ1-1	CASKRPEGNTEAFF	TGTGCCAGCAAAAGGCCAGAGGGGAACACTGAAGCTTTCTTT
TRBD2	-	TRBV6-5	12	TRBJ2-5	CATAGGGETQYF	TGTGCCACCGCGGGGGGCGGGGAGACCCAGTACTTC
TRBD2	-	TRBV7-9	15	TRBJ2-1	CASSTSGSFSNEQFF	TGTGCCAGCAGCACTAGCGGGAGTTTCTCCAATGAGCAGTTCTTC
TRBD1	-	TRBV7-9	16	TRBJ1-1	CARECRDRRKNTEAFF	TGTGCCAGAGAGTGCCGGGACAGGAGAAAGAACACTGAAGCTTTCTTT
-	-	TRBV7-2	18	TRBJ2-7	CASSPREGGLLLAYEQYF	TGTGCCAGCAGCCCCCGTGAGGGTGGCCTCCTTTTGGCTTACGAGCAGTACTTC
-	-	TRBV5-5	16	TRBJ1-4	CASSLGGLGAGEKLFF	TGTGCCAGCAGCTTGGGCGGTCTGGGGGCCGGTGAAAAACTGTTTTTT
TRBD1	-	TRBV5-6	16	TRBJ2-3	CASSLWVRGYTDTQYF	TGTGCCAGCAGCTTGTGGGTCAGGGGGTACACAGATACGCAGTATTTT
-	-	TRBV19	14	TRBJ1-6	CATSRAGVNSPLHF	TGTGCCACCTCGAGAGCGGGCGTAAATTCACCCCTCCACTTT
-	-	TRBV27	15	TRBJ1-1	CASSYSNLMNTEAFF	TGTGCCAGCAGTTACAGTAACCTTATGAACACTGAAGCTTTCTTT
TRBD1	-	TRBV28	16	TRBJ1-5	CASSSHGTGGNQPQHF	TGTGCCAGCAGCTCCCACGGGACAGGGGGCAATCAGCCCCAGCATTTT
-	-	TRBV2	11	TRBJ2-1	CASSVISEQFF	TGTGCCAGCAGTGTCATCTCTGAGCAGTTCTTC
-	-	TRBV6-2/TRBV6-3	14	TRBJ2-1	CASSPPSILNEQFF	TGTGCCAGCAGTCCCCCTTCAATCCTCAATGAGCAGTTCTTC
-	-	TRBV18	13	TRBJ1-1	CASSPPVLTEAFF	TGTGCCAGCTCACCACCGGTGCTAACTGAAGCTTTCTTT
TRBD1	-	TRBV29-1	12	TRBJ1-1	CSARTGVPEAFF	TGCAGCGCACGGACAGGGGTTCCTGAAGCTTTCTTT
-	-	TRBV5-1	15	TRBJ1-2	CASSFSATANYGYTF	TGCGCCAGCAGCTTCTCAGCGACCGCTAACTATGGCTACACCTTC
-	-	TRBV21-1	19	TRBJ1-1	CASSKVPGRGVYRNTEAFF	TGTGCCAGCAGCAAAGTCCCCGGAAGGGGGGTGTACAGGAACACTGAAGCTTTCTTT
-	once	TRBV7-9	12	TRBJ1-2	CASSLGSKGYTF	TGTGCCAGCAGCTTAGGGTCGAAAGGCTACACCTTC
-	-	TRBV19	11	TRBJ2-7	CASSIGYEQYF	TGTGCCAGTAGTATAGGTTACGAGCAGTACTTC
TRBD1	-	TRBV9	16	TRBJ1-2	CASSVGEGATGYGYTF	TGTGCCAGCAGCGTAGGGGAGGGGGCGACGGGCTATGGCTACACCTTC
-	once	TRBV28	12	TRBJ1-4	CASSPSRIKLFF	TGTGCCAGCAGCCCCAGTCGAATCAAACTGTTTTTT
TRBD1	-	TRBV7-9	16	TRBJ1-3	CASSFRGTGSGNTIYF	TGTGCCAGCAGCTTCCGCGGGACAGGGTCTGGAAACACCATATATTTT
TRBD1	-	TRBV7-2	15	TRBJ2-1	CASRLTGTEGNEQFF	TGTGCCAGCAGACTTACCGGGACAGAGGGGAATGAGCAGTTCTTC
TRBD1	-	TRBV10-3	14	TRBJ2-1	CAIRADRGDNEQFF	TGTGCCATCAGGGCGGACAGGGGAGACAATGAGCAGTTCTTC
TRBD1	-	TRBV9	16	TRBJ1-2	CASSVAAGGAGYGYTF	TGTGCCAGCAGCGTAGCTGCAGGGGGCGCTGGCTATGGCTACACCTTC
-	-	TRBV7-9	14	TRBJ1-1	CASSLAVEETEAFF	TGTGCCAGCAGCTTAGCCGTGGAAGAAACTGAAGCTTTCTTT
-	-	TRBV18	15	TRBJ2-1	CASSPTLGAVGEQFF	TGTGCCAGCTCTCCTACCCTCGGGGCCGTCGGTGAGCAGTTCTTC
-	-	TRBV6-4	12	TRBJ2-7	CASSEGSYEQYF	TGTGCCAGCAGTGAAGGGTCCTACGAGCAGTACTTC
-	-	TRBV7-9	13	TRBJ1-2	CASSSLEEYGYTF	TGTGCCAGCAGCTCCCTCGAGGAATATGGCTACACCTTC
-	once	TRBV6-2/TRBV6-3	13	TRBJ1-1	CASSLSRGTEAFF	TGTGCCAGCAGCTTATCTCGGGGCACTGAAGCTTTCTTT
-	-	TRBV18	15	TRBJ1-2	CASSPESLANYGYTF	TGTGCCAGCTCACCAGAATCGCTAGCTAACTATGGCTACACCTTC
-	-	TRBV25-1	12	TRBJ1-2	CASSEPQGGYTF	TGTGCCAGCAGTGAACCCCAGGGTGGCTACACCTTC
-	-	TRBV7-9	15	TRBJ1-2	CASSLVIRGRGGYTF	TGTGCCAGCAGCTTAGTTATCCGTGGACGAGGAGGCTACACCTTC
-	once	TRBV7-8	13	TRBJ2-7	CASSPARDYEQYF	TGTGCCAGCAGCCCGGCCAGGGACTACGAGCAGTACTTC
TRBD1	-	TRBV20-1	14	TRBJ2-2	CSASLQGDTGELFF	TGCAGTGCTAGTCTTCAGGGGGACACCGGGGAGCTGTTTTTT
-	-	TRBV4-3	15	TRBJ1-1	CASSQAGTTRGKAFF	TGCGCCAGCAGCCAAGCCGGGACGACTAGGGGGAAAGCTTTCTTT
-	-	TRBV28	11	TRBJ1-1	CASSRGLGAFF	TGTGCCAGCAGTCGGGGCCTCGGAGCTTTCTTT
TRBD1	-	TRBV2	14	TRBJ1-5	CASRQGAGVQPQHF	TGTGCCAGCCGACAGGGGGCCGGTGTTCAGCCCCAGCATTTT
-	-	TRBV18	15	TRBJ1-5	CASSPEGVPTSAQHF	TGTGCCAGCTCACCAGAGGGGGTCCCGACGTCGGCCCAGCATTTT
TRBD1	-	TRBV6-5	15	TRBJ1-6	CASIPGQVYNSPLHF	TGTGCCAGCATCCCGGGACAGGTTTATAATTCACCCCTCCACTTT
-	-	TRBV4-3	17	TRBJ2-1	CASSQDEGSRSYNEQFF	TGCGCCAGCAGCCAAGATGAGGGGTCTCGCTCCTACAATGAGCAGTTCTTC
TRBD1	-	TRBV7-9	17	TRBJ1-2	CASSFGTGGSANYGYTF	TGTGCCAGCAGCTTCGGGACAGGGGGTAGCGCGAACTATGGCTACACCTTC
-	-	TRBV9	15	TRBJ1-1	CASSALTGYGAEAFF	TGTGCCAGCAGCGCACTCACAGGGTACGGCGCTGAAGCTTTCTTT
-	-	TRBV15	13	TRBJ2-3	CATSSAPADTQYF	TGTGCCACCAGCAGTGCTCCCGCAGATACGCAGTATTTT
TRBD1	-	TRBV10-3	14	TRBJ1-2	CAINSGQGAAGYTF	TGTGCCATCAACTCCGGACAGGGGGCGGCTGGCTACACCTTC
TRBD1	-	TRBV19	15	TRBJ2-7	CASSTVGDSTYEQYF	TGTGCCAGTAGTACAGTGGGGGACAGTACCTACGAGCAGTACTTC
TRBD2	-	TRBV28	16	TRBJ2-7	CASPPGGLAGGFEQYF	TGTGCCAGCCCCCCGGGGGGACTAGCGGGAGGTTTTGAGCAGTACTTC
TRBD1	-	TRBV5-1	18	TRBJ1-3	CASSLGTGGVISGNTIYF	TGCGCCAGCAGCTTGGGAACAGGGGGCGTCATTTCTGGAAACACCATATATTTT